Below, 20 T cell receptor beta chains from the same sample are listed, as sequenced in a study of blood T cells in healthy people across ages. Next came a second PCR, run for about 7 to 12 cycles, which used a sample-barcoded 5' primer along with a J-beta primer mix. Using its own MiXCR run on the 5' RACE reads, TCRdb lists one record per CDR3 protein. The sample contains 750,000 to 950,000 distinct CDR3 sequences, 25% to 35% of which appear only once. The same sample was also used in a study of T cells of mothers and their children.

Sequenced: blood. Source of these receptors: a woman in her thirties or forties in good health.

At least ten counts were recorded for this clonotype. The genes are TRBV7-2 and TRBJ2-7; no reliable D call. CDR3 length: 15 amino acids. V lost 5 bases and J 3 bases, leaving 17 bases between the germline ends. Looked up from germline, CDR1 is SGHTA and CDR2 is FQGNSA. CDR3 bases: TGTGCCAGCAGCCCCCAAGTGGTAGGGCTCTACGAGCAGTACTTC. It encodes CASSPQVVGLYEQYF.

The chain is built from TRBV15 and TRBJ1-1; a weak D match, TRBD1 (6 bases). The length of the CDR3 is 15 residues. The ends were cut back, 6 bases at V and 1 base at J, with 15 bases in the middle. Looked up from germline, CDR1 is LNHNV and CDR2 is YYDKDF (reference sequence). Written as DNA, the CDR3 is TGTGCCACCAGTAGGGGGAAGGGCCCGAACACTGAAGCTTTCTTT. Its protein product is CATSRGKGPNTEAFF.

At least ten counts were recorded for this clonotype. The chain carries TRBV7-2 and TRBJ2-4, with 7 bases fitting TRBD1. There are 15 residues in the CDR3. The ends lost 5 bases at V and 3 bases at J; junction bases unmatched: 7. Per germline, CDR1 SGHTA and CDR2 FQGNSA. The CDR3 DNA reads TGTGCCAGCAGCATACCGACAGGGATCAAAAACATTCAGTACTTC. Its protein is CASSIPTGIKNIQYF.

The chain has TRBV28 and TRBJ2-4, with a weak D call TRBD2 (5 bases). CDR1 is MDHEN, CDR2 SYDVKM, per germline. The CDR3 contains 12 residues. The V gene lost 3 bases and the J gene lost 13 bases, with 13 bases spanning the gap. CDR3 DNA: TGTGCCAGCAGTTTTCAGGTTAGGGAGCAGTACTTC. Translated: CASSFQVREQYF.

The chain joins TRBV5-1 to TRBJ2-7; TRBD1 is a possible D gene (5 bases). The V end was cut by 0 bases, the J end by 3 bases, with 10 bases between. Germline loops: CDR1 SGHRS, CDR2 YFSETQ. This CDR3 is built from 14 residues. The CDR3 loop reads CASSLDQGVYEQYF. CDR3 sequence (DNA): TGCGCCAGCAGCTTGGATCAAGGGGTCTACGAGCAGTACTTC.

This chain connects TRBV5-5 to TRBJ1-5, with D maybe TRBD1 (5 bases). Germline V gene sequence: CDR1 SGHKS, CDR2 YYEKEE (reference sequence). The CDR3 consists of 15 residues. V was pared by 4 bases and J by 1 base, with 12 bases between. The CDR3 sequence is CASSVRGGSNQPQHF. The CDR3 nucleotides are TGTGCCAGCAGCGTACGTGGGGGAAGCAATCAGCCCCAGCATTTT.

The CDR3 region has the DNA TGTGCCAGCAGTTCCATGACAGGGAACTACGAGCAGTACTTC. This sequence encodes CASSSMTGNYEQYF. The genes are TRBV27 and TRBJ2-4; 7 nucleotides agree with TRBD1. TRBJ2-7 explains the end of the DNA better; the J call may be wrong. The CDR3 spans 14 residues. Germline V lookup: CDR1 MNHEY, CDR2 SMNVEV (reference sequence).

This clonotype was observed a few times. The CDR3 is CASGGPLISNQPQHF. The CDR3 coding sequence is TGTGCCAGCGGTGGTCCCCTAATTAGCAATCAGCCCCAGCATTTT. This chain links TRBV12-3 or TRBV12-4 with TRBJ1-5; D unresolved. The V end was cut by 8 bases, the J end by 0 bases, with 14 bases between. The CDR3 totals 15 residues.

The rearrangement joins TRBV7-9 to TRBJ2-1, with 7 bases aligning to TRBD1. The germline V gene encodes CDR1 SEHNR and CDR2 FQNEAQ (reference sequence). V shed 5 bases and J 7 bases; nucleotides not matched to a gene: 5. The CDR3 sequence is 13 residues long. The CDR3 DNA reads TGTGCCAGCAGCCGTGGACAGGAGAATGAGCAGTTCTTC. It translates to CASSRGQENEQFF.

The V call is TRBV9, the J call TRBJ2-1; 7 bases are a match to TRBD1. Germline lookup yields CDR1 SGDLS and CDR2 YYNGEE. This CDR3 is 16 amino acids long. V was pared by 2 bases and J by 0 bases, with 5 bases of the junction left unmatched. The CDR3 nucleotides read TGTGCCAGCAGCGTCGCGACAGGGATCTCCTACAATGAGCAGTTCTTC. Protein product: CASSVATGISYNEQFF. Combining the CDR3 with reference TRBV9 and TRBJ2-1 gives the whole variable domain DSGVTQTPKHLITATGQRVTLRCSPRSGDLSVYWYQQSLDQGLQFLIQYYNGEERAKGNILERFSAQQFPDLHSELNLSSLELGDSALYFCASSVATGISYNEQFFGPGTRLTVL.

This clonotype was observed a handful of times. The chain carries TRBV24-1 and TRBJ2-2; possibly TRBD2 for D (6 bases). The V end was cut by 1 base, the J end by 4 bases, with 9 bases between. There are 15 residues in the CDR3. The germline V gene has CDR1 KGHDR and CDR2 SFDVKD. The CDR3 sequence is CATSDFGGLTGELFF. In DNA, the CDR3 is TGTGCCACCAGTGATTTTGGGGGACTCACCGGGGAGCTGTTTTTT.

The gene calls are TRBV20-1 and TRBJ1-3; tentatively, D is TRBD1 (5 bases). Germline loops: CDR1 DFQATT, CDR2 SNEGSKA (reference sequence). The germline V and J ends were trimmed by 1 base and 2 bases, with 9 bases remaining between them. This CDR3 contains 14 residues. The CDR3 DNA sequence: TGCAGTGCTAGAGTTTGGGACCCTGGAAACACCATATATTTT. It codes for CSARVWDPGNTIYF.

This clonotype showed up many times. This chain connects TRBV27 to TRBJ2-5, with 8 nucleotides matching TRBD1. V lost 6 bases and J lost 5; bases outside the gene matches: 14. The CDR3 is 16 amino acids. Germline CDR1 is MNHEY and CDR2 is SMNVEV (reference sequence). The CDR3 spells CASSRTGRSNRETQYF. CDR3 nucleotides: TGTGCCAGCAGCCGGACAGGGAGATCGAACAGGGAGACCCAGTACTTC.

CDR3: CSVSQGDYGYTF. The CDR3 nucleotides read TGCAGCGTTTCCCAGGGAGACTATGGCTACACCTTC. The rearrangement links TRBV29-1 to TRBJ1-2, with D maybe TRBD1 (5 bases). The CDR3 runs to 12 residues. Germline values: CDR1 SQVTM, CDR2 ANQGSEA. V was shortened by 5 bases and J by 3 bases, with 10 bases between the two germline ends.

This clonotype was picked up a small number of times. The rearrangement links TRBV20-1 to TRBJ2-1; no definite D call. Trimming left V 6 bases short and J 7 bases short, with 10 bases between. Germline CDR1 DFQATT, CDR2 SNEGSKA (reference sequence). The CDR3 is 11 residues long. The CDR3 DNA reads TGCAGTGCGCAACCGGTTAATGAGCAGTTCTTC. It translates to CSAQPVNEQFF.

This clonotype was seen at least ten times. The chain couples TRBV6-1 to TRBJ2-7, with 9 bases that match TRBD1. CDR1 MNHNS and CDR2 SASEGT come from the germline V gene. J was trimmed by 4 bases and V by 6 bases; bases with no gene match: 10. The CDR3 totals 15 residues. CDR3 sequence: CASRQGADKRYEQYF. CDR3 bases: TGTGCCAGCAGACAGGGGGCAGATAAACGGTACGAGCAGTACTTC.

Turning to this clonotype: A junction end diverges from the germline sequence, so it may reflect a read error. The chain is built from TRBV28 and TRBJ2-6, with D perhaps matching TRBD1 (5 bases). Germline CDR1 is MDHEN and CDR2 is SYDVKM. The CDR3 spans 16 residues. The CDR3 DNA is TGTGCCAGCAGTTTTAAGGGCAACTCTGGGGCCAACGTTCTGACTTTC. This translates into CASSFKGNSGANVLTF.

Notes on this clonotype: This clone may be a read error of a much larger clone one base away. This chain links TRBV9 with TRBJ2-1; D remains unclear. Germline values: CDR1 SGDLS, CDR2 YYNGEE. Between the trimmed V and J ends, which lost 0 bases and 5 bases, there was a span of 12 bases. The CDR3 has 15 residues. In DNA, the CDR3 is TGTGCCAGCAGCGTAGTAGGGTTAGCCCACAATGAGCAGTTCTTC. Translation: CASSVVGLAHNEQFF.

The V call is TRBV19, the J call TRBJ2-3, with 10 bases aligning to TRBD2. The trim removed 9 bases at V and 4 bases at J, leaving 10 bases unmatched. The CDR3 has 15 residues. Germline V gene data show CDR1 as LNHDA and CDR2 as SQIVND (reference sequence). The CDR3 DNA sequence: TGTGCCAGCCAATCCTTAGCGGGGGGACCAGATACGCAGTATTTT. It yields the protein CASQSLAGGPDTQYF.

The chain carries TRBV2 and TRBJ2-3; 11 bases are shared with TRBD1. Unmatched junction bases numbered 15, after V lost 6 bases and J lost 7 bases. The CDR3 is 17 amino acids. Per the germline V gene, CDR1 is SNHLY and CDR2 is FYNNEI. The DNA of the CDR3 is TGTGCCAGCAGACACCGGTCCGGACAGGGGGCGAGATATACGCAGTATTTT. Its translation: CASRHRSGQGARYTQYF.